One and the same sample provided the 19 T cell receptor beta chains below, sequenced in a study of T cell responses to AZD1222 COVID-19 vaccine. Data came from immunoSEQ multiplex PCR; TCRdb stores just in-frame clones and leaves some out. The sample shows about 86,000 clones, 70% to 85% of them seen only once. The sample here was peripheral blood, taken on day 0 of AZD1222 vaccination. Receptors were obtained from an adult in good health.

The chain carries TRBV5-1 and TRBJ1-2; possible D gene TRBD1, 5 bases. Per germline, CDR1 SGHRS and CDR2 YFSETQ. V shed 3 bases and J shed 6 bases, with 18 bases lying between them. The CDR3 is 15 residues long. This CDR3 is CASSSLTGAGHGYTF. As DNA, the CDR3 is TGCGCCAGCAGCTCCTTGACCGGGGCCGGTCATGGCTACACCTTC.

The genes are TRBV5-1 and TRBJ2-3, with TRBD1 identical over 8 bases. V shed 4 bases, J shed 4 bases, and the junction held 8 bases outside the gene matches. The CDR3 consists of 15 residues. Germline V gives CDR1 SGHRS, CDR2 YFSETQ. CDR3 coding DNA: TGCGCCAGCAGCCACCAGGGGGCTGAGGCAGATACGCAGTATTTT. This sequence encodes CASSHQGAEADTQYF.

This sequence joins TRBV10-2 and TRBJ2-2; 7 bases are shared with TRBD1. Trimming took 8 bases from V and 3 from J; bases not matched to a gene: 6. Germline assignment: CDR1 WSHSY and CDR2 SAAADI. This CDR3 spans 14 amino acids. The CDR3 DNA is TGCGCCAGCGCCCAGGGACAGTACACCGGGGAGCTGTTTTTT. Residues: CASAQGQYTGELFF.

V is TRBV29-1 and J is TRBJ2-1; D assignment may be TRBD1 or TRBD2 (6 bases each). Trimming removed 7 bases from V and 0 bases from J, with 16 bases in between. The CDR3 sequence is 15 residues long. Germline V gene data show CDR1 as SQVTM and CDR2 as ANQGSEA. CDR3 sequence: CSALSGGGSYNEQFF. CDR3 bases: TGCAGCGCCCTCTCCGGGGGCGGCTCCTACAATGAGCAGTTCTTC.

V usage is TRBV15 and J usage is TRBJ2-1, with unresolved D. Trimming left V 1 base short and J 9 bases short, with 7 bases between. The CDR3 is made up of 12 amino acids. Germline V gives CDR1 LNHNV, CDR2 YYDKDF (reference sequence). The CDR3 region is CATSRVPFEQFF. CDR3 sequence (DNA): TGTGCCACCAGCAGAGTCCCTTTTGAGCAGTTCTTC. The whole variable domain, filled in from reference TRBV15 and TRBJ2-1, reads DAMVIQNPRYQVTQFGKPVTLSCSQTLNHNVMYWYQQKSSQAPKLLFHYYDKDFNNEADTPDNFQSRRPNTSFCFLDIRSPGLGDTAMYLCATSRVPFEQFFGPGTRLTVL.

This chain joins TRBV28 and TRBJ2-5; TRBD1 agrees at 7 bases. The CDR3 sequence is 15 residues long. Germline V gives CDR1 MDHEN, CDR2 SYDVKM. V lost 7 bases to trimming and J lost 9 bases; unmatched junction nucleotides: 17. Here the CDR3 DNA reads TGTGCCAGCAACCCAGGGACAGCTTTGTTTGGGTCCCAGTACTTC. Protein: CASNPGTALFGSQYF.

The rearrangement uses TRBV9 and TRBJ2-3; possibly TRBD2 for D (5 bases). V was trimmed by 0 bases and J by 4 bases, leaving 12 bases between them. The CDR3 consists of 15 residues. The germline V gene has CDR1 SGDLS and CDR2 YYNGEE. The CDR3 protein is CASSVGGSSADTQYF. The DNA for the CDR3 is TGTGCCAGCAGCGTAGGAGGGAGCTCGGCAGATACGCAGTATTTT.

The chain carries TRBV7-9 and TRBJ2-1, with 14 nucleotides matching TRBD2. Germline CDR1 reads SEHNR; CDR2 reads FQNEAQ (reference sequence). Trimming took 5 bases from V and 0 from J; bases not matched to a gene: 9. The CDR3 consists of 19 residues. CDR3 nucleotides: TGTGCCAGCAGCGCTCCGGGACTAGCGGGAGCAGCCTCCTACAATGAGCAGTTCTTC. Its protein product is CASSAPGLAGAASYNEQFF.

This sequence joins TRBV11-2 and TRBJ1-2, with 9 bases matching TRBD1. Germline V lookup: CDR1 SGHAT, CDR2 FQNNGV. After removal of 5 bases from V and 5 bases from J, the junction contained 3 bases not matched to a gene. The length of the CDR3 is 13 residues. CDR3 in DNA: TGTGCCAGCAGCATGGACAGGGGTTATGGCTACACCTTC. This sequence encodes CASSMDRGYGYTF. Full variable domain (remainder filled in from reference TRBV11-2 and TRBJ1-2): EAGVAQSPRYKIIEKRQSVAFWCNPISGHATLYWYQQILGQGPKLLIQFQNNGVVDDSQLPKDRFSAERLKGVDSTLKIQPAKLEDSAVYLCASSMDRGYGYTFGSGTRLTVV.

The J gene is TRBJ1-1, the V gene TRBV5-1, with TRBD1 matching over 12 bases. V shed 3 bases, J shed 11 bases, and the junction held 8 bases outside the gene matches. This CDR3 is 14 amino acids long. Germline V gene data show CDR1 as SGHRS and CDR2 as YFSETQ. CDR3 in DNA: TGCGCCAGCAGCTACCTTGGGACAGGGGGCATGGCTTTCTTT. This sequence encodes CASSYLGTGGMAFF.

This clone was counted a single time. The chain links TRBV27 to TRBJ1-1; D is ambiguous. Trimming removed 4 bases at V and 0 bases at J, with 6 bases between. Germline CDR1 MNHEY, CDR2 SMNVEV (reference sequence). This CDR3 contains 13 residues. Here the CDR3 reads CASSSQVNTEAFF. CDR3 coding DNA: TGTGCCAGCAGTTCCCAGGTGAACACTGAAGCTTTCTTT.

The genes are TRBV11-2 and TRBJ2-7; D remains ambiguous. The CDR3 is 12 residues long. Trimming left V 2 bases short and J 6 bases short, with 8 bases between. From germline, CDR1 is SGHAT and CDR2 FQNNGV. The CDR3 protein is CASSLLRGEQYF. In nucleotides, the CDR3 is TGTGCCAGCAGCTTATTACGCGGCGAGCAGTACTTC. The complete variable domain, with remaining parts taken from reference TRBV11-2 and TRBJ2-7, reads EAGVAQSPRYKIIEKRQSVAFWCNPISGHATLYWYQQILGQGPKLLIQFQNNGVVDDSQLPKDRFSAERLKGVDSTLKIQPAKLEDSAVYLCASSLLRGEQYFGPGTRLTVT.

V gene TRBV5-5 combines with J gene TRBJ2-2; 10 nucleotides line up with TRBD1. CDR3 size: 17 residues. Germline V CDR1 and CDR2: SGHKS, YYEKEE (reference sequence). J lost 7 bases, V lost 5 bases, and 14 bases had no gene match. Here the CDR3 DNA reads TGTGCCAGCAGACCTCGACAGGGGGCAATGGGGGACGGGGAGCTGTTTTTT. This gives the protein CASRPRQGAMGDGELFF.

The chain carries TRBV5-1 and TRBJ2-1, with D hard to call. The CDR3 sequence is 14 residues long. In germline, CDR1 is SGHRS, CDR2 YFSETQ. V was cut by 0 bases and J by 5 bases, with 9 bases left in between. CDR3: CASSLESAHNEQFF. CDR3 coding DNA: TGCGCCAGCAGCTTGGAGTCGGCCCACAATGAGCAGTTCTTC.

V gene TRBV21-1 combines with J gene TRBJ2-7. TRBV21-1 is a known pseudogene. The CDR3 extends over 14 amino acids. CDR3 sequence (DNA): TGTGCCAGCAGCTTTGGGGGGCACCCCTACGAGCAGTACTTC. Encoded protein: CASSFGGHPYEQYF.

J is TRBJ2-5 and V is TRBV28, with 9 bases identical to TRBD2. CDR1 is MDHEN, CDR2 SYDVKM, per germline. J lost 0 bases, V lost 8 bases, and 7 bases had no gene match. CDR3 length: 15 residues. The DNA for the CDR3 is TGTGCCAGCCTAAGCGGGAGGTGGGACCAAGAGACCCAGTACTTC. It yields the protein CASLSGRWDQETQYF.

J is TRBJ2-5 and V is TRBV6-1; tentative D call: TRBD2 (5 bases). CDR3 length: 16 amino acids. Germline loops: CDR1 MNHNS, CDR2 SASEGT. Trimming left V 2 bases short and J 2 bases short, with 15 bases between. CDR3 nucleotides: TGTGCCAGCAGTGAATCACGAGGGTCGGGTCAAGAGACCCAGTACTTC. This codes for CASSESRGSGQETQYF.

Only a few counts were recorded for this clone. This chain connects TRBV4-1 to TRBJ1-2; D possibly corresponds to TRBD1 (5 bases). The CDR3 has 15 amino acids. Trimming removed 1 base from V and 3 bases from J, with 12 bases in between. Germline V gene data show CDR1 as MGHRA and CDR2 as YSYEKL. Here the CDR3 reads CASSQGVSGDYGYTF. DNA of the CDR3: TGCGCCAGCAGCCAAGGAGTCTCGGGGGACTATGGCTACACCTTC.

The rearrangement uses TRBV3-1 (or the pseudogene TRBV3-2) and TRBJ1-2, with D unclear. V was pared by 0 bases and J by 4 bases, with 12 bases between. The CDR3 is 15 residues long. The germline gives CDR1 LGHDT, CDR2 YNNKEL (reference sequence). The CDR3: CASSQDVVTAYGYTF. CDR3 nucleotides: TGTGCCAGCAGCCAAGATGTAGTCACAGCCTATGGCTACACCTTC.